Following are 20 T cell receptor beta chains from one sample sequenced in a study of cytomegalovirus exposure and HLA in healthy donors. Profiled with immunoSEQ multiplex PCR; TCRdb holds only in-frame clones, not every one. Among fewer than 200,000 clones, around 85% were seen once, and the ten largest hold about 6%. The source material was PBMCs. The receptors here all came from a woman aged 25 to 39 in good health and CMV-seronegative.

This clone was seen more than once but under ten times. The J gene is TRBJ2-1, the V gene TRBV4-1, with D hard to call. The germline V gene encodes CDR1 MGHRA and CDR2 YSYEKL. With 2 bases removed from V and 0 bases from J, the gap between germline ends came to 5 bases. The CDR3 extends over 14 amino acids. DNA for the CDR3: TGCGCCAGCAGCCAACTAAACTCCTACAATGAGCAGTTCTTC. This sequence encodes CASSQLNSYNEQFF.

The chain has TRBV5-6 and TRBJ2-3, with 9 bases identical to TRBD1. Germline assignment: CDR1 SGHDT and CDR2 YYEEEE. After removal of 3 bases from V and 5 bases from J, the junction contained 4 bases not matched to a gene. CDR3 length: 14 residues. CDR3 sequence (DNA): TGTGCCAGCAGCTGGGGGACAGGGTTAGATACGCAGTATTTT. As protein: CASSWGTGLDTQYF. Using reference TRBV5-6 and TRBJ2-3 for the parts outside the CDR3, the full variable domain is DAGVTQSPTHLIKTRGQQVTLRCSPKSGHDTVSWYQQALGQGPQFIFQYYEEEERQRGNFPDRFSGHQFPNYSSELNVNALLLGDSALYLCASSWGTGLDTQYFGPGTRLTVL.

This clone occurred once. This chain connects TRBV14 to TRBJ2-7; 7 bases align to TRBD2. V shed 0 bases and J 5 bases; nucleotides not matched to a gene: 10. CDR3 size: 16 residues. Germline V lookup: CDR1 SGHDN, CDR2 FVKESK. CDR3 protein: CASSQEEWAGEDEQYF. The CDR3 DNA sequence: TGTGCCAGCAGCCAAGAAGAATGGGCGGGAGAGGACGAGCAGTACTTC.

The chain couples TRBV7-6 to TRBJ2-1; 14 bases map to TRBD2. Trimming removed 5 bases from V and 9 bases from J; junction bases left unmatched: 9. CDR3 length equals 16 residues. Per germline, CDR1 SGHVS and CDR2 FNYEAQ. CDR3 DNA sequence: TGTGCCAGCAGCCTGCGCTATGGACTAGCGGGGGGTGAGCAGTTCTTC. Amino acid sequence: CASSLRYGLAGGEQFF.

The chain carries TRBV4-3 and TRBJ2-7; D is undetermined. The CDR3 runs 14 residues. V was shortened by 1 base and J by 1 base, with 8 bases between the two germline ends. In germline, CDR1 is LGHNA, CDR2 YSLEER. The CDR3 nucleotides are TGCGCCAGCAGCCAAGGCAGAACGTCCTACGAGCAGTACTTC. Translated: CASSQGRTSYEQYF.

This rearrangement joins TRBV7-9 to TRBJ2-5, with 13 bases aligning to TRBD2. J gave up 10 bases and V 3 bases, and 17 bases lay outside the gene matches. CDR1 is SEHNR and CDR2 is FQNEAQ in the germline V gene (reference sequence). This CDR3 contains 18 residues. The CDR3 here is CASSFSISGTSGAKDQYF. As DNA, the CDR3 is TGTGCCAGCAGCTTCTCTATTTCCGGGACTAGCGGGGCCAAGGACCAGTACTTC.

This clone has just one count. The V gene is TRBV5-1, the J gene TRBJ2-1, with 15 bases matching TRBD2. J lost 0 bases, V lost 4 bases, and 2 bases had no gene match. The CDR3 is made up of 17 amino acids. Germline CDR1 reads SGHRS; CDR2 reads YFSETQ. CDR3 in amino acids: CASSRTSGGVSYNEQFF. The CDR3 nucleotides read TGCGCCAGCAGCAGGACTAGCGGGGGGGTCTCCTACAATGAGCAGTTCTTC.

The CDR3 is CSATKEDEQFF. CDR3 in DNA: TGCAGTGCCACGAAGGAAGATGAGCAGTTCTTC. V and J are TRBV20-1 and TRBJ2-1, with D unclear. The V gene lost 6 bases and the J gene lost 8 bases, with 11 bases spanning the gap. From germline, CDR1 is DFQATT and CDR2 SNEGSKA (reference sequence). CDR3 length: 11 residues.

The V and J genes are TRBV14 and TRBJ2-1; TRBD2 is a possible D gene (6 bases). The germline CDR1 and CDR2 sequences are SGHDN and FVKESK. Trimming stripped 4 bases from V and 5 bases from J, with 12 bases between. The CDR3 spans 14 residues. The CDR3 protein is CASSRLGTNNEQFF. CDR3 coding DNA: TGTGCCAGCAGCCGACTAGGAACGAACAATGAGCAGTTCTTC.

The V call is TRBV15, the J call TRBJ2-1; the D is unclear. This CDR3 is built from 12 residues. Germline V gene data show CDR1 as LNHNV and CDR2 as YYDKDF (reference sequence). The V end lost 0 bases, the J end lost 8 bases, and 5 bases lay between the germline ends. CDR3 DNA: TGTGCCACCAGCAGAGAAGGGTATGAGCAGTTCTTC. Its translation: CATSREGYEQFF.

This rearrangement joins TRBV2 to TRBJ2-2, with D unclear. Trimming pared 7 bases from V and 3 bases from J, leaving 12 bases between. The CDR3 spans 14 residues. The germline gives CDR1 SNHLY, CDR2 FYNNEI. The CDR3 loop is CASTPTTYTGELFF. DNA of the CDR3: TGTGCCAGCACCCCGACAACGTACACCGGGGAGCTGTTTTTT. The complete variable domain, with remaining parts taken from reference TRBV2 and TRBJ2-2, reads EPEVTQTPSHQVTQMGQEVILRCVPISNHLYFYWYRQILGQKVEFLVSFYNNEISEKSEIFDDQFSVERPDGSNFTLKIRSTKLEDSAMYFCASTPTTYTGELFFGEGSRLTVL.

This rearrangement joins TRBV5-1 to TRBJ2-7; D ambiguous. Germline assignment: CDR1 SGHRS and CDR2 YFSETQ. V lost 1 base and J lost 2, with 4 bases in between. CDR3 length: 12 amino acids. The CDR3 loop is CASSLKPYEQYF. CDR3 bases: TGCGCCAGCAGCTTGAAACCCTACGAGCAGTACTTC. Based on the CDR3 plus reference TRBV5-1 and TRBJ2-7, the full variable domain is KAGVTQTPRYLIKTRGQQVTLSCSPISGHRSVSWYQQTPGQGLQFLFEYFSETQRNKGNFPGRFSGRQFSNSRSEMNVSTLELGDSALYLCASSLKPYEQYFGPGTRLTVT.

The chain combines TRBV6-1 with TRBJ1-4; 8 nucleotides align to TRBD1. Per the germline V gene, CDR1 is MNHNS and CDR2 is SASEGT. This CDR3 has 14 residues. Germline trimming cut 7 bases from V and 8 bases from J; bases unmatched to any gene: 9. Here the CDR3 DNA reads TGTGCCAGCAATAGGCAGGGGGCGGACGAAAAACTGTTTTTT. The encoded protein is CASNRQGADEKLFF.

The rearrangement joins TRBV29-1 to TRBJ2-7; D remains unclear. Germline CDR1 reads SQVTM; CDR2 reads ANQGSEA. The CDR3 totals 13 residues. V was cut by 4 bases and J by 4 bases, with 14 bases left in between. DNA of the CDR3: TGCAGCGTTGGACTGACCGAGTCATACGAGCAGTACTTC. The encoded protein is CSVGLTESYEQYF.

This clone showed up just once. The rearrangement links TRBV6-1 to TRBJ2-3; tentatively, D is TRBD1 (6 bases). Trimming shortened V by 3 bases and J by 3 bases, and 13 bases separated the two germline ends. CDR1 and CDR2 (germline): MNHNS, SASEGT. The CDR3 has 15 amino acids. DNA of the CDR3: TGTGCCAGCAGTGACACCTGGACAGCAACAGATACGCAGTATTTT. Encoded protein: CASSDTWTATDTQYF.

This clone was observed a single time. The rearrangement uses TRBV7-9 and TRBJ1-1; no firm D call. Germline V gives CDR1 SEHNR, CDR2 FQNEAQ (reference sequence). The CDR3 loop spans 15 amino acids. The germline V and J ends were trimmed by 2 bases and 1 base, with 11 bases remaining between them. CDR3 sequence (DNA): TGTGCCAGCAGCTTATTATCGGGAGGGAACACTGAAGCTTTCTTT. Translation gives CASSLLSGGNTEAFF.

V and J are TRBV4-2 and TRBJ1-2; D is undetermined. The CDR3 covers 14 residues. From germline, CDR1 is LGHNA and CDR2 YNFKEQ. V dropped 3 bases and J dropped 6 bases, with 14 bases sitting between them. This CDR3 is CASSHSEGGNGYTF. The CDR3 DNA sequence: TGTGCCAGCAGCCATTCGGAGGGAGGGAATGGCTACACCTTC.

The CDR3 bases are TGTGCCAGCAGCCAAGCTGCGGGGCTAGCGGGCCAGGATACGCAGTATTTT. Its protein is CASSQAAGLAGQDTQYF. V and J are TRBV4-2 and TRBJ2-3, with 8 bases lining up with TRBD2. Per germline, CDR1 LGHNA and CDR2 YNFKEQ. The V and J ends lost 1 base and 6 bases, in that order; junction bases with no gene match: 12. CDR3 length: 17 amino acids.

The chain joins TRBV5-6 to TRBJ2-1, with 7 nucleotides matching TRBD1. The CDR3 is 15 residues long. V was pared by 2 bases and J by 2 bases, with 4 bases of the junction left unmatched. CDR1 is SGHDT, CDR2 YYEEEE, per germline. For the CDR3, the DNA is TGTGCCAGCAGCTTCGACAGGGTTCCCTACAATGAGCAGTTCTTC. Its translation: CASSFDRVPYNEQFF.

V usage is TRBV5-4 and J usage is TRBJ1-2; D remains ambiguous. The CDR3 contains 13 residues. Trimming left V 4 bases short and J 8 bases short, with 15 bases between. Germline assignment: CDR1 SGHNT and CDR2 YYREEE (reference sequence). CDR3 DNA sequence: TGTGCCAGCAGCCTGACAAGGGTTTTCGGCTACACCTTC. It is translated as CASSLTRVFGYTF.